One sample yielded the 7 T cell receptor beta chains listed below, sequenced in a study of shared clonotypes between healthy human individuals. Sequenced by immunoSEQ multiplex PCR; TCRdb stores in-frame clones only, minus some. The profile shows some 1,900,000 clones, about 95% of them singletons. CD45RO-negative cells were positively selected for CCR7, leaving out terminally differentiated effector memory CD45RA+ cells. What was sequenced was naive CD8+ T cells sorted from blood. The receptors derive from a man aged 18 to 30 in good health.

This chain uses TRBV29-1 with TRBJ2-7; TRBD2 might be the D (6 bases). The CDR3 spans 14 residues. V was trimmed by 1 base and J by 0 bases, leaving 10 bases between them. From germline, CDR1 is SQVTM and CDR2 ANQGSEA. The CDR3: CSVEVSGSSYEQYF. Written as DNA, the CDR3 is TGCAGCGTTGAAGTTTCCGGGAGCTCCTACGAGCAGTACTTC.

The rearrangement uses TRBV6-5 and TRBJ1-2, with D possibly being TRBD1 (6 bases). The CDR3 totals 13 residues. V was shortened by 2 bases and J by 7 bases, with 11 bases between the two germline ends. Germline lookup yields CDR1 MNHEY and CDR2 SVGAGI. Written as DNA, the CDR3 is TGTGCCAGCAGTTACCTGGGGGGCTCTGGCTACACCTTC. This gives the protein CASSYLGGSGYTF.

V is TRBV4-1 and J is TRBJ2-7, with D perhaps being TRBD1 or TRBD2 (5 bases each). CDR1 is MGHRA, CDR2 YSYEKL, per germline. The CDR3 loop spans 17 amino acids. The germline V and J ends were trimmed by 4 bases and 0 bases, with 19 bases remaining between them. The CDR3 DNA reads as TGCGCCAGCAGCCCCAAGGGGTCCCCAGGGAGCTCCTACGAGCAGTACTTC. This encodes CASSPKGSPGSSYEQYF.

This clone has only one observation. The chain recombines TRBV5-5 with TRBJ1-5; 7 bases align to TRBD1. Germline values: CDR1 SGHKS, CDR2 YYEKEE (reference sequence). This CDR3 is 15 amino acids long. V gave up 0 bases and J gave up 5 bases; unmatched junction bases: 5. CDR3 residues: CASSLETGQDQPQHF. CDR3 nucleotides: TGTGCCAGCAGCTTGGAGACAGGGCAGGATCAGCCCCAGCATTTT.

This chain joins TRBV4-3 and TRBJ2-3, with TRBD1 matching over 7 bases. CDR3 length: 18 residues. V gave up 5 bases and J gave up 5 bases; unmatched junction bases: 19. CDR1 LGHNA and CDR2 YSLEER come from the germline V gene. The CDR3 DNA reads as TGCGCCAGCAGCTTCCTACCCACGGGGACAGAGCTAGGAGATACGCAGTATTTT. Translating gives CASSFLPTGTELGDTQYF.

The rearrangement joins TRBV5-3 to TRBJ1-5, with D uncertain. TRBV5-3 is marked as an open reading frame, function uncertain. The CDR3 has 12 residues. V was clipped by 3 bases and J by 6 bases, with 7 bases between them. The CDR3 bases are TGTGCCAGAAGCTCCCTAGGTCAGCCCCAGCATTTT. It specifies CARSSLGQPQHF.

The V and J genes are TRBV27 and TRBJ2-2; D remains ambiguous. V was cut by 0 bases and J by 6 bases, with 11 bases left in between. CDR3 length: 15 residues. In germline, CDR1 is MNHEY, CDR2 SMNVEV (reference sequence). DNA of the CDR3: TGTGCCAGCAGTTTATCGGAAGGATGGCCCGGGGAGCTGTTTTTT. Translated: CASSLSEGWPGELFF.